This T cell receptor (beta chain) was recorded in a study of blood T cell repertoires in COVID-19. Per the original methods: Amplification of reference gene primers provided the estimated nucleated cell counts. Clones were read by immunoSEQ multiplex PCR, and TCRdb kept only the in-frame ones, dropping some. The V and J calls and clone size were taken over from that table, and D and trimming were inferred from the DNA. The sample holds roughly 260,000 clones, roughly 87% seen once. Participants came from roughly 25 US areas, aged about 18 to 90 years. Trimming removed 3 bases from V and 3 bases from J; junction bases left unmatched: 6. The CDR3 has 14 amino acids. Germline-derived CDR1 and CDR2 are DFQATT and SNEGSKA (reference sequence).

This receptor was obtained from a woman in her twenties or thirties with acute COVID-19. The V call is TRBV20-1, the J call TRBJ2-7; TRBD2 matches 9 bases. The sequenced sample was PBMCs or T cells enriched from blood (not recorded which). The CDR3 protein is CSASGSGGLYEQYF. The CDR3 DNA sequence: TGCAGTGCTAGTGGCAGCGGGGGGCTCTACGAGCAGTACTTC.